Listed below are T cell receptor beta chains from one sample, sequenced in a study of cytomegalovirus exposure and HLA in healthy donors. Clones were sequenced by immunoSEQ multiplex PCR, and TCRdb holds only the in-frame ones, with some missing. In the table there are 82,000 or so clones, over 85% of which are singletons. The sequenced sample was PBMCs. Source of these receptors: a woman between 18 and 30 years old in good health and CMV-seronegative. CDR3s include the opening cysteine and the closing phenylalanine or tryptophan. D genes are given only for firm matches. Rows give clone size only sometimes, using once, few, many, or a class for an expanded clone.

J	V	D	size	DNA	CDR3
TRBJ2-7	TRBV4-2	TRBD1	NA	TGTGCCAGCAGCCAAGGGCAGGGGGATTACGAGCAGTACTTC	CASSQGQGDYEQYF
TRBJ1-2	TRBV18	NA	NA	TGTGCCAGCTCACCAGGACAAAACTATGGCTACACCTTC	CASSPGQNYGYTF
TRBJ2-3	TRBV7-2	NA	NA	TGTGCCAGCAGCCCACAGGGGACGGGGGTTAACACAGATACGCAGTATTTT	CASSPQGTGVNTDTQYF
TRBJ1-1	TRBV6-5	TRBD1	NA	TGTGCCAGCAGTGAGGACAGGGTAATTCCTGAAGCTTTCTTT	CASSEDRVIPEAFF
TRBJ2-5	TRBV6-6	TRBD2	NA	TGTGCCAGCAGTTACTCTGCTGCGGGAGGAGAGACCCAGTACTTC	CASSYSAAGGETQYF
TRBJ1-5	TRBV30	NA	NA	TGTGCCTGGAGTGAACAGCCTTATAGCAATCAGCCCCAGCATTTT	CAWSEQPYSNQPQHF
TRBJ1-1	TRBV30	NA	NA	TGTGCCTGGAGTGTGTGGGGAGGTCGTGCTGAAGCTTTCTTT	CAWSVWGGRAEAFF
TRBJ1-1	TRBV6-5	NA	NA	TGTGCCAGCAGTTTTAACAGGGACACTGAAGCTTTCTTT	CASSFNRDTEAFF
TRBJ1-4	TRBV4-1	NA	NA	TGCGCCAGCGGAACTTGGCGGGGGAGAGGTGAAAAACTGTTTTTT	CASGTWRGRGEKLFF
TRBJ1-5	TRBV19	TRBD1	once	TGTGCCAGTAGTATAGGGGACAGGGACTTCAATCAGCCCCAGCATTTT	CASSIGDRDFNQPQHF
TRBJ2-1	TRBV10-3	TRBD2	NA	TGTGCCATCAGTGAGGGAAGGAGAGGACTAGCGAGCCTCAATGAGCAGTTCTTC	CAISEGRRGLASLNEQFF
TRBJ2-3	TRBV6-1	TRBD1	NA	TGTGCCAGCAGGGGGACAGGGCTCACAGATACGCAGTATTTT	CASRGTGLTDTQYF
TRBJ1-4	TRBV6-6	NA	NA	TGTGCCAGCAGTTTACTAGCAACCGAAAAACTGTTTTTT	CASSLLATEKLFF
TRBJ2-6	TRBV7-8	NA	NA	TGTGCCAGCAGCTTAGTAGGGGGAGGGGCCAACGTCCTGACTTTC	CASSLVGGGANVLTF
TRBJ2-6	TRBV5-1	NA	NA	TGCGCCAGCAGCAGAGGGGGGGGCTCTGGGGCCAACGTCCTGACTTTC	CASSRGGGSGANVLTF
TRBJ1-3	TRBV4-3	NA	NA	TGCGCCAGCAGCCAAGTGGGAGGACATTCGCTTATCACTGGAAACACCATATATTTT	CASSQVGGHSLITGNTIYF
TRBJ2-2	TRBV27	TRBD1	NA	TGTGCCAGCAGAGCCCGGGACAGGGGGCGGACCGGGGAGCTGTTTTTT	CASRARDRGRTGELFF